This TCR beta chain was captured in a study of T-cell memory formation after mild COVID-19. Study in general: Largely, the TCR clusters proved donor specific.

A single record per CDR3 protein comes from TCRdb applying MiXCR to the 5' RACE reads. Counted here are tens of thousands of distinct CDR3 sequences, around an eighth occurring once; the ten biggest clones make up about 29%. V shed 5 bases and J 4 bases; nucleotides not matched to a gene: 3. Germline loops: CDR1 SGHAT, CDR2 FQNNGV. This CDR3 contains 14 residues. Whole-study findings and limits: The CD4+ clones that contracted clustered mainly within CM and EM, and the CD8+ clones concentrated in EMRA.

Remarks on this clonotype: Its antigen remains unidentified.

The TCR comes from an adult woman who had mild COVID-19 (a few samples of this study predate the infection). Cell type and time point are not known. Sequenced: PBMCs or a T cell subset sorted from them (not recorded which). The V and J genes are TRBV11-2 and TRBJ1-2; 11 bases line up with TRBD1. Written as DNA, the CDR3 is TGTGCCAGCAGCCGGGACAGGGGGGGCTATGGCTACACCTTC. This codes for CASSRDRGGYGYTF.